The source of this T cell receptor (beta chain) is a study of cytomegalovirus exposure and HLA in healthy donors. Study-level results: As a later analysis revealed, the rate of TCR association differed by HLA locus, with DRB1 most and HLA-C fewest.

13 Jbeta primers and 60 Vbeta primers were used for the PCR. TCRdb's copy holds only in-frame clones and misses some; the assay was immunoSEQ multiplex PCR. The sample lists 93,000 or so clones; almost 80% were seen once. Concerning this clone: Its antigen is not known. At one end the junction does not follow the germline gene, possibly because of a read error.

The sequence was obtained from a man in his fifties or sixties in good health and CMV-seropositive. Sequenced sample: PBMCs.

The CDR3 spells CAGSGQGASPSTEAFF. The CDR3 DNA follows: TGTGCCGGCAGCGGACAGGGGGCATCCCCTAGCACTGAAGCTTTCTTT. The rearrangement joins TRBV27 to TRBJ1-1, with TRBD1 identical over 11 bases. Germline V gene data show CDR1 as MNHEY and CDR2 as SMNVEV (reference sequence). The CDR3 extends over 16 amino acids.